This T cell receptor beta chain emerged from a study of T-cell memory formation after mild COVID-19. Study-wide results and limits: The authors left the SARS-CoV-2 specificity of second-wave clones peaking on day 37 unconfirmed.

In TCRdb, the 5' RACE reads were re-called with MiXCR into one record per CDR3 protein. The sample lists around 99,000 distinct CDR3 sequences, 13% to 15% seen once, with about 39% in the top ten. Note on this clonotype: Its specificity is unknown.

Trimming left V 4 bases short and J 4 bases short, with 5 bases between. The CDR3 spans 12 residues. CDR1 SGHVS and CDR2 FQNEAQ come from the germline V gene. Sequencing input: PBMCs or a T cell subset sorted from them (not recorded which). This chain uses TRBV7-8 with TRBJ2-4; D remains ambiguous. The sequence came from a man aged 18 to 30 who had mild COVID-19 (a few samples of this study predate the infection). Cell type and time point are not known. The CDR3 DNA sequence: TGTGCCAGCAGCTCGGAGAAAAACATTCAGTACTTC. The encoded protein is CASSSEKNIQYF. The full variable domain, completed using reference TRBV7-8 and TRBJ2-4, is GAGVSQSPRYKVAKRGQDVALRCDPISGHVSLFWYQQALGQGPEFLTYFQNEAQLDKSGLPSDRFFAERPEGSVSTLKIQRTQQEDSAVYLCASSSEKNIQYFGAGTRLSVL.